Listed below are T cell receptor beta chains from one sample, sequenced in a study of T cell repertoires in cytomegalovirus infection. From the reads, TCRdb called clonotypes with MiXCR, one entry per CDR3 protein. In the table there are nearly 700,000 distinct CDR3 sequences, approximately 33% of which are singletons. The antigens for these receptors are not known. The material sequenced was cultured PBMCs, taken from culture after CMV antigen stimulation. The receptors here all came from a human donor in good health (CMV status not recorded). Some clones in this sample may be carry-over from other donors' samples. The CDR3 runs from the conserved cysteine through the conserved F or W. D genes are given only for firm matches. Rows may omit the clone size; those that give it use once, few, many or a size class.

TRBJ2-2	TRBD2	TRBV12-3/TRBV12-4	NA	CASSWGGGNTGELFF	TGTGCCAGCAGCTGGGGGGGGGGGAACACCGGGGAGCTGTTTTTT
TRBJ2-5	NA	TRBV4-2	NA	CASSDLHQETQYF	TGTGCCAGCAGCGATCTCCATCAGGAGACCCAGTACTTC
TRBJ2-3	TRBD2	TRBV5-1	NA	CASSAGLAGDTQYF	TGCGCCAGCAGCGCGGGACTAGCGGGAGATACGCAGTATTTT
TRBJ1-3	NA	TRBV3-1	NA	CASSPRQDRSGNTIYF	TGTGCCAGCAGCCCCCGACAGGATCGGTCTGGAAACACCATATATTTT
TRBJ2-3	NA	TRBV7-9	NA	CASSLTVSTDTQYF	TGTGCCAGCAGCCTCACAGTGAGCACAGATACGCAGTATTTT
TRBJ2-2	NA	TRBV7-8	NA	CASSLVSGATGELFF	TGTGCCAGCAGCTTAGTCTCGGGGGCCACCGGGGAGCTGTTTTTT
TRBJ2-3	NA	TRBV29-1	NA	CSVDGGSSTDTQYF	TGCAGCGTTGACGGCGGTTCTAGCACAGATACGCAGTATTTT
TRBJ2-3	TRBD2	TRBV7-4	NA	CASSYPTSGETDTQYF	TGTGCCAGCAGCTACCCGACTAGCGGGGAAACAGATACGCAGTATTTT
TRBJ1-5	NA	TRBV19	NA	CASSRSGRVGNQPQHF	TGTGCCAGTAGTAGGTCCGGCAGGGTCGGGAATCAGCCCCAGCATTTT
TRBJ1-1	TRBD1	TRBV5-1	NA	CASSLGQGDSTEAFF	TGCGCCAGCAGCTTGGGGCAGGGGGATAGCACTGAAGCTTTCTTT
TRBJ1-1	TRBD1	TRBV7-2	NA	CASSLLTGETEAFF	TGTGCCAGCAGCTTGCTGACAGGGGAGACTGAAGCTTTCTTT
TRBJ1-2	NA	TRBV4-1	NA	CASSQDGGNYGYTF	TGCGCCAGCAGCCAAGATGGGGGGAACTATGGCTACACCTTC
TRBJ2-7	TRBD2	TRBV12-3/TRBV12-4	NA	CASSVLAGTYEQYF	TGTGCCAGCAGTGTACTAGCGGGAACGTACGAGCAGTACTTC
TRBJ1-2	NA	TRBV7-9	NA	CASSLEAVGYTF	TGTGCCAGCAGCTTAGAGGCCGTAGGCTACACCTTC
TRBJ2-3	NA	TRBV28	NA	CASRLGTGGDTQYF	TGTGCCAGCAGGCTAGGGACCGGGGGAGATACGCAGTATTTT
TRBJ2-5	NA	TRBV7-2	NA	CASSPRAQVSKETQYF	TGTGCCAGCAGCCCCCGTGCCCAGGTCTCGAAAGAGACCCAGTACTTC
TRBJ2-1	NA	TRBV19	NA	CASSPTGFYNEQFF	TGTGCCAGTAGCCCTACAGGGTTCTACAATGAGCAGTTCTTC
TRBJ2-2	NA	TRBV7-2	NA	CASSSRQGRGTGELFF	TGTGCCAGCAGCAGCCGACAGGGGAGGGGCACCGGGGAGCTGTTTTTT
TRBJ1-1	NA	TRBV20-1	NA	CSASGRQRNTEAFF	TGCAGTGCTAGCGGTAGACAGAGGAACACTGAAGCTTTCTTT
TRBJ1-1	NA	TRBV19	few	CATRGSGITEAFF	TGTGCCACCCGCGGCAGTGGGATCACTGAAGCTTTCTTT
TRBJ2-2	TRBD1	TRBV11-2	NA	CASSLVAGTGPTGELFF	TGTGCCAGCAGCTTAGTGGCCGGGACAGGGCCCACCGGGGAGCTGTTTTTT
TRBJ2-3	TRBD2	TRBV7-6	many	CASSLSAGVTDTQYF	TGTGCCAGCAGCTTATCGGCGGGAGTTACAGATACGCAGTATTTT
TRBJ1-4	TRBD1	TRBV6-5	few	CASRPQGGDEKLFF	TGTGCCAGCAGACCGCAGGGGGGGGATGAAAAACTGTTTTTT
TRBJ2-7	NA	TRBV5-1	few	CASSLIGAGSSDEQYF	TGCGCCAGCAGCTTGATTGGTGCAGGGTCTTCGGACGAGCAGTACTTC
TRBJ2-7	NA	TRBV20-1	few	CSATENPYEQYF	TGCAGTGCTACAGAAAACCCCTACGAGCAGTACTTC
TRBJ2-7	NA	TRBV7-2	few	CASSFPGTPHF	TGTGCCAGCAGCTTTCCGGGCACCCCTCACTTC
TRBJ1-5	NA	TRBV4-1	few	CASSQDHSLSNQPQHF	TGCGCCAGCAGCCAAGATCACAGCCTGAGCAATCAGCCCCAGCATTTT
TRBJ1-1	NA	TRBV10-3	NA	CAISEGGAMNTEAFF	TGTGCCATCAGTGAAGGGGGAGCTATGAACACTGAAGCTTTCTTT
TRBJ2-5	NA	TRBV4-3	NA	CASSQDVRGETQYF	TGCGCCAGCAGCCAAGACGTCCGTGGGGAGACCCAGTACTTC
TRBJ1-6	NA	TRBV5-1	NA	CASSLVGVGNSPLHF	TGCGCCAGCAGCTTGGTGGGGGTCGGCAATTCACCCCTCCACTTT
TRBJ2-7	TRBD2	TRBV7-9	NA	CASTSGASEQYF	TGTGCCAGTACTAGCGGGGCCTCCGAGCAGTACTTC
TRBJ2-2	TRBD1	TRBV3-1	NA	CASSYRPGTGLREVFSGELFF	TGTGCCAGCAGTTACCGACCGGGGACAGGGTTGCGAGAAGTGTTCTCCGGGGAGCTGTTTTTT
TRBJ1-6	NA	TRBV12-3/TRBV12-4	few	CASSLEGLALHF	TGTGCCAGCAGTTTAGAGGGGTTAGCCCTCCACTTT
TRBJ2-3	NA	TRBV19	few	CASSGYRDGADTQYF	TGTGCCAGTAGTGGGTACAGGGATGGAGCAGATACGCAGTATTTT
TRBJ2-7	TRBD1	TRBV7-2	many	CASSLVGGAYEQYF	TGTGCCAGCAGCTTAGTAGGGGGCGCCTACGAGCAGTACTTC
TRBJ1-5	NA	TRBV7-2	many	CASSLARAGQPQHF	TGTGCCAGCAGCTTAGCCAGGGCGGGGCAGCCCCAGCATTTT
TRBJ2-1	NA	TRBV6-9	NA	CASVMALRNEQFF	TGTGCCAGCGTTATGGCCCTGAGGAATGAGCAGTTCTTC
TRBJ2-1	TRBD2	TRBV7-2	few	CASSSTSGGLDEQFF	TGTGCCAGCAGCTCGACTAGCGGGGGATTAGATGAGCAGTTCTTC
TRBJ2-2	TRBD1	TRBV6-2/TRBV6-3	NA	CASSYRGTGKWGTGELFF	TGTGCCAGCAGTTACCGAGGGACAGGGAAGTGGGGCACCGGGGAGCTGTTTTTT